This T cell receptor beta chain was recorded in a study of T cells after yellow fever vaccination. Study-wide background: The SMART-Seq v4 Ultra Low Input method served to prepare the low-cell-number fractions. Study-wide results and limits: Reappearance after the booster was observed for most primary-vaccination clones (roughly 97% CD4, roughly 88% CD8).

TCRdb reanalysed the 5' RACE reads using MiXCR and keeps one entry per CDR3 protein. The sample gives a few hundred thousand distinct CDR3 sequences, less than 9% of which show up once; 0.85% is in the top ten. Comment on this clonotype: Its antigen remains unknown. A read error is possible here, since a much larger clone lies one base away.

This CDR3 has 15 amino acids. Germline V gene data show CDR1 as SNHLY and CDR2 as FYNNEI. The V gene end was trimmed by 7 bases and the J gene end by 7 bases; junction bases not matched to a gene: 12. The clonotype originates from a young man who received the YFV17D yellow fever vaccine. The sample here was CD4+ T cells sorted from PBMCs, taken 15 days after the yellow fever booster vaccination. The chain combines TRBV2 with TRBJ2-2; 7 nucleotides line up with TRBD1. CDR3 protein: CASTSTGRGIGELFF. The CDR3 DNA is TGTGCCAGCACTTCGACAGGGCGAGGGATCGGGGAGCTGTTTTTT.